What follows describes a single T cell receptor (beta chain). The V and J ends lost 3 bases and 3 bases respectively, with 5 bases between them. Germline CDR1 SGDLS, CDR2 YYNGEE. This CDR3 has 12 residues. This sample was included in a study of blood T cell repertoires in COVID-19. For the study at large: Acute and convalescent COVID-19 samples came from the United States, Italy and Spain.

Measured with immunoSEQ multiplex PCR; TCRdb has only the in-frame clones, and not every one. The sample includes under 300,000 clones, approximately 84% seen only once; the top ten take about 4%. The sequencing sample was made of peripheral blood. The clonotype comes from a man aged 50 or older with acute or convalescent COVID-19. The chain is built from TRBV9 and TRBJ2-3; D not resolved. The CDR3 DNA reads as TGTGCCAGCAGCGCAGTTACAGATACGCAGTATTTT. Translated, it gives CASSAVTDTQYF.